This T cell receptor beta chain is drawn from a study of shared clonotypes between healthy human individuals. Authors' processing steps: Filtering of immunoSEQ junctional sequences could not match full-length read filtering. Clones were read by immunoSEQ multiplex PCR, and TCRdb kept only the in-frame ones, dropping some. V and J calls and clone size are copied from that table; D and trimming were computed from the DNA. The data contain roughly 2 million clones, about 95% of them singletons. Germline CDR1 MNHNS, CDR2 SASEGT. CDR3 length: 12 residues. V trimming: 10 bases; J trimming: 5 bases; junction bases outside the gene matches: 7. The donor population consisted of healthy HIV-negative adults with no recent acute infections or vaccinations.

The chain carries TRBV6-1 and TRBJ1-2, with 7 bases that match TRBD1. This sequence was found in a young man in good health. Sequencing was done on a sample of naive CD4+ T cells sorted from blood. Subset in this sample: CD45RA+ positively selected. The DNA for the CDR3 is TGTGCCATCACTATGACAGGGTATGGCTACACCTTC. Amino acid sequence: CAITMTGYGYTF.